This entry is about one T cell receptor (beta chain). The V gene's germline CDR1 is SGHNT and CDR2 YYREEE (reference sequence). V was trimmed by 10 bases and J by 1 base, leaving 11 bases between them. The CDR3 extends over 13 amino acids. This record belongs to a study of OX40 agonist ivuxolimab in advanced cancers. Assay used: immunoSEQ multiplex PCR; TCRdb lists only in-frame clones, some missing. The sample yields about 71,000 clones, 84% seen once. This specimen consisted of CD4+ or CD8+ T cells sorted from blood, obtained in a trial of the OX40 agonist ivuxolimab. The V call is TRBV5-4, the J call TRBJ2-2; D could derive from TRBD1 or TRBD2 (5 bases each). This clonotype originated in an adult with an advanced solid tumor such as melanoma, head and neck, liver or kidney cancer. CDR3 nucleotide sequence: TGTGCCGGGGGTCAGCGGAACACCGGGGAGCTGTTTTTT. Amino acid sequence: CAGGQRNTGELFF.